This TCR beta chain was recorded in a study of T-cell memory formation after mild COVID-19 (dated by TCRdb to the early 2020s). At the level of the whole study: TCR sequence clusters from the two donors were largely donor specific. The cohort comprised two young, previously healthy adult volunteers, one female and one male. T-cell clones expanding and contracting after mild COVID-19 in a couple of donors were tracked by longitudinal TCRalpha and TCRbeta repertoire sequencing. The paper's findings and limits, for the study overall: Contracting CD4+ clones turned up mainly in the CM and EM memory subsets, whereas EMRA was where CD8+ clones were enriched. Only a couple of mild cases were covered by the study, and larger cohorts that include severe cases with pre-infection samples were considered necessary. Some responding clones were found in pre-infection memory, which suggests that pre-existing cross-reactive memory T cells took part in the SARS-CoV-2 response. The second-wave clones that peaked on day 37 were not confirmed to be SARS-CoV-2 specific. Clones contracting from day 15 to 85 had balanced CD4/CD8 phenotypes, while a second wave expanding from day 15 to 37 was biased towards CD4+.

Sequencing was carried out with an Illumina NovaSeq 6000. TCRalpha and TCRbeta cDNA libraries were constructed by 5'RACE with constant-segment primers, with sample barcodes and unique molecular identifiers being introduced. Trizol reagent was used to extract RNA from every sample. The libraries were amplified in two PCR steps, and the second step added a second sample barcode and Illumina TruSeq adapters. The libraries were sequenced on an Illumina NovaSeq using 2 x 150 bp paired-end reads. The original pipeline was this. With migec v1.2.7, reads were demultiplexed and then collapsed into UMI-guided consensus sequences. Using mixcr v2.1.11, the UMI consensuses were aligned to TRA and TRB V and J templates and assembled into clonotypes. A clonotype was counted as expanded or contracted only if both edgeR and NoisET called the change significant, with noise models trained on biological replicates. For edgeR calls, a false discovery rate-adjusted p below 0.01 and a log2 fold-change threshold of 1 were applied. As an exploratory analysis of dynamics, PCA with hierarchical clustering was applied to max-normalized trajectories of the 1000 most abundant clonotypes. Separately sequenced CD4+ and CD8+ repertoires were used to assign a CD4 or CD8 phenotype to each responding clone. TCRdb applied fastp at Q25 and MiXCR to the public reads, then kept only in-frame beta chains. Rows matching on CDR3 protein sequence are summarized as one entry with the most common DNA and genes. Clone size and V and J calls follow TCRdb, not the original study. Counted in this sample were approximately 180,000 distinct CDR3 sequences; 16% of them appeared once. More than 2% of the sample is held by the ten biggest clonotypes.

Ficoll-Paque density gradient centrifugation was the method used to isolate PBMCs. Comments on this clonotype: The antigen it recognizes is unknown. The sample holds no much larger clone one base away, and base qualities are not on file.

The CDR3 sequence holds 15 residues, the cysteine and phenylalanine included. The sequence is cut down to CDR3 DNA, 45 bases in frame from base 1. Trimming takes 6 bases off V and 4 bases off J; junction bases not matched to a gene: 11. The receptor chain draws on TRBV12-3 or TRBV12-4 and TRBJ1-1, and 7 junctional nucleotides match TRBD1. This clonotype originated in an adult woman who had mild COVID-19 (a few samples of this study predate the infection). The sample titles of this study are shuffled in the database, so cell type and time point are left out; the donor was told from shared clones. The sequenced material came from PBMCs or a T cell subset sorted from them (not recorded which). The sequenced DNA is TGTGCCAGCAGGGACCGGACAGGCGGGGGCACTGAAGCTTTCTTT. Translated, it gives CASRDRTGGGTEAFF.